Each of the 15 T cell receptor beta chains below was sequenced from the same sample in a study of T-cell reconstitution after alpha-beta-depleted transplantation in children. Preparation of the TCRbeta library was carried out with unique molecular identifiers. MiXCR was run by TCRdb on the PCR reads, yielding one entry per CDR3 protein. This sample yields 200,000 to 250,000 distinct CDR3 sequences, of which roughly a quarter are seen a single time; about 5% belongs to the top ten. The sample consisted of PBMCs, mostly from graft donor cells, taken 360 days after TCRalphabeta/CD19-depleted stem cell transplant. These receptors originate from a female patient aged 2-15 years who had a stem cell transplant for congenital amegakaryocytic thrombocytopenia, so the T cells may come from the graft donor.

In this sample, this clonotype turned up once. The genes are TRBV4-1 and TRBJ2-5, with a possible D match to TRBD2 (7 bases). Trimming took 1 base from V and 0 from J, leaving 24 bases between them. CDR1 MGHRA and CDR2 YSYEKL come from the germline V gene. The CDR3 contains 20 residues. CDR3 sequence reads: CASSQVLRGGQTTYQETQYF. CDR3 coding DNA: TGCGCCAGCAGCCAAGTATTAAGGGGGGGGCAGACCACGTACCAAGAGACCCAGTACTTC.

There are a few counts of this clonotype. The chain carries TRBV12-3 or TRBV12-4 and TRBJ2-5; D not certain. V was trimmed by 2 bases and J by 5 bases, leaving 9 bases between them. CDR3 length: 13 residues. The CDR3 DNA reads as TGTGCCAGCAGTTTAAGCTTGGACGAGACCCAGTACTTC. As protein: CASSLSLDETQYF.

This clonotype was found a few times. J is TRBJ1-1 and V is TRBV9, with TRBD1 as a possible D gene (5 bases). V was shortened by 0 bases and J by 5 bases, with 8 bases between the two germline ends. Germline CDR1 and CDR2: SGDLS and YYNGEE. The CDR3 has 13 residues. CDR3 DNA sequence: TGTGCCAGCAGCGTAGGAGGGGATACTGAAGCTTTCTTT. This encodes CASSVGGDTEAFF. Supplemented by reference TRBV9 and TRBJ1-1, the full variable domain reads DSGVTQTPKHLITATGQRVTLRCSPRSGDLSVYWYQQSLDQGLQFLIQYYNGEERAKGNILERFSAQQFPDLHSELNLSSLELGDSALYFCASSVGGDTEAFFGQGTRLTVV.

This clonotype was detected only a few times. This chain links TRBV12-3 or TRBV12-4 with TRBJ2-7; possible D gene TRBD2, 6 bases. The CDR3 is made up of 20 amino acids. Trimming pared 5 bases from V and 3 bases from J, leaving 32 bases between. CDR3 amino acids: CASSPLGGRGLRADHYEQYF. CDR3 nucleotides: TGTGCCAGCAGTCCCCTCGGGGGAAGAGGCCTCCGAGCCGACCACTACGAGCAGTACTTC.

Ten or more counts support this clonotype. Here the CDR3 reads CASSQVPGNSQYF. In nucleotides, the CDR3 is TGTGCCAGCAGCCAAGTTCCCGGGAACTCGCAGTATTTT. The V call is TRBV4-2, the J call TRBJ2-3, with D tentatively TRBD2 (5 bases). The length of the CDR3 is 13 residues. Trimming removed 1 base from V and 10 bases from J, with 12 bases in between. Germline assignment: CDR1 LGHNA and CDR2 YNFKEQ.

This clonotype was counted between two and nine times. The chain joins TRBV10-3 to TRBJ1-1, with D tentatively TRBD1 (6 bases). V was trimmed by 5 bases and J by 4 bases, leaving 20 bases between them. Germline CDR1 reads ENHRY; CDR2 reads SYGVKD. The CDR3 length is 16 residues. The CDR3 sequence is CAISPGQILGGTEAFF. In nucleotides, the CDR3 is TGTGCCATCAGTCCGGGACAAATCCTCGGTGGCACTGAAGCTTTCTTT.

This clonotype showed up just a few times. The chain recombines TRBV20-1 with TRBJ2-3, with 14 bases identical to TRBD2. From germline, CDR1 is DFQATT and CDR2 SNEGSKA (reference sequence). With 1 base clipped from V and 5 bases from J, the junction kept 2 bases outside the gene matches. This CDR3 has 15 residues. Here the CDR3 DNA reads TGCAGTGCTAGAGCCGGGACTAGCGGGAGAGATACGCAGTATTTT. Translated: CSARAGTSGRDTQYF.

There are many counts of this clonotype. The V and J genes are TRBV2 and TRBJ2-5; 10 nucleotides line up with TRBD2. V lost 6 bases, J lost 5 bases, and 3 bases stayed unmatched. This CDR3 is 13 amino acids long. Germline CDR1 reads SNHLY; CDR2 reads FYNNEI. The DNA for the CDR3 is TGTGCCAGCAGACTAGCGGGGTTGGAGACCCAGTACTTC. This codes for CASRLAGLETQYF.

This CDR3 is CASSLGLAVVNEQFF. CDR3 sequence (DNA): TGCGCCAGCAGCTTGGGTTTAGCGGTAGTCAATGAGCAGTTCTTC. The genes are TRBV5-1 and TRBJ2-1; tentative D call: TRBD2 (6 bases). V was clipped by 0 bases and J by 6 bases, with 13 bases between them. Germline lookup yields CDR1 SGHRS and CDR2 YFSETQ. CDR3 length: 15 residues.

V and J are TRBV7-6 and TRBJ2-1, with D perhaps matching TRBD1 or TRBD2 (5 bases each). Trimming cost V 1 base and J 4 bases, with 17 bases left between them. CDR3 length: 17 residues. CDR1 SGHVS and CDR2 FNYEAQ come from the germline V gene. CDR3 DNA sequence: TGTGCCAGCAGCTTAGTGAGGGGAGAGATCAGATACAATGAGCAGTTCTTC. This gives the protein CASSLVRGEIRYNEQFF.

CDR3 nucleotides: TGTGCCAGCAGCCAAGGCGGGATTCAGCCCCAGCATTTT. Translated, it gives CASSQGGIQPQHF. The chain has TRBV3-1 and TRBJ1-5; no firm D call. The V end lost 1 base, the J end lost 6 bases, and 7 bases lay between the germline ends. This CDR3 contains 13 residues. The germline V gene encodes CDR1 LGHDT and CDR2 YNNKEL (reference sequence).

This chain joins TRBV20-1 and TRBJ2-2; perhaps TRBD2 as D (5 bases). The CDR3 runs 15 residues. Looked up from germline, CDR1 is DFQATT and CDR2 is SNEGSKA (reference sequence). Trimming cost V 5 bases and J 2 bases, with 15 bases left between them. The CDR3, as DNA: TGCAGTGCTGAAGCGCGCGAGGGCAACACCGGGGAGCTGTTTTTT. It yields the protein CSAEAREGNTGELFF.

The V gene is TRBV29-1, the J gene TRBJ2-5; 8 bases agree with TRBD2. The CDR3 consists of 12 residues. Germline loops: CDR1 SQVTM, CDR2 ANQGSEA. The junction had 7 bases not matched to a gene; V was cut back by 3 bases and J by 10 bases. The CDR3 loop reads CSVERGRSNQYF. The CDR3, as DNA: TGCAGCGTTGAGCGCGGGAGGTCGAACCAGTACTTC.

This clonotype was recorded many times. This sequence joins TRBV4-1 and TRBJ2-1, with TRBD2 as a possible D gene (6 bases). CDR3 length equals 14 residues. Trimming pared 2 bases from V and 5 bases from J, leaving 10 bases between. Germline V gene sequence: CDR1 MGHRA, CDR2 YSYEKL. This chain's CDR3 is CASSQPTRNNEQFF. CDR3 sequence (DNA): TGCGCCAGCAGCCAACCGACTAGAAACAATGAGCAGTTCTTC.

This clonotype was counted only a few times. The chain recombines TRBV6-4 with TRBJ1-1, with no clear D. The CDR3 covers 16 residues. Trimming pared 5 bases from V and 0 bases from J, leaving 16 bases between. Germline CDR1 and CDR2: MRHNA and SNTAGT. The CDR3 sequence: CASSSPGVAMNTEAFF. In nucleotides, the CDR3 is TGTGCCAGCAGTTCCCCGGGAGTCGCCATGAACACTGAAGCTTTCTTT.